This T cell receptor (beta chain) was profiled in a study of cytomegalovirus exposure and HLA in healthy donors. Study findings and constraints: The Asian-associated ancestry cluster reportedly had fewer N-insertions than the roughly 700-donor mean in a later analysis. Most CMV-associated TCR beta chains were later found to appear HLA-restricted.

Donors sampled were nominally healthy, though unrecorded immune exposures were likely. Notes on this clone: Antigen: not known.

The PCR used 60 Vbeta and 13 Jbeta primers. This table comes from immunoSEQ multiplex PCR, and its TCRdb copy is limited to in-frame clones, with some not included. Reported are 55,000 to 75,000 clones; the ten largest clones contain 3.5% to 4%. This CDR3 is built from 14 residues. Germline V gene data show CDR1 as MDHEN and CDR2 as SYDVKM. V lost 3 bases to trimming and J lost 8 bases, with 16 bases between them. This TCR derives from a male donor in good health and CMV-seronegative. What was sequenced was PBMCs. V is TRBV28 and J is TRBJ1-2; D not resolved. The CDR3 sequence is CASSLISGGRGYTF. The CDR3 coding sequence is TGTGCCAGCAGTTTGATTTCGGGAGGGCGCGGCTACACCTTC.